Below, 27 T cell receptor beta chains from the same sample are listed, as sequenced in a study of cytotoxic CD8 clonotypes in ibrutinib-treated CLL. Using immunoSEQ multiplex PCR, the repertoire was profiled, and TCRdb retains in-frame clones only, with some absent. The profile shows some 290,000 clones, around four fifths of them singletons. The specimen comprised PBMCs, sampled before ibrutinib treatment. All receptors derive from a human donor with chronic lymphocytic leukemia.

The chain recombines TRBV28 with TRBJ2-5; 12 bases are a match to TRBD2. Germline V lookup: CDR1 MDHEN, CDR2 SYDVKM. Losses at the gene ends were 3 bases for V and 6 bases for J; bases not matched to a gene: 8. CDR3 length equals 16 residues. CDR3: CASSLTLAGGPKTQYF. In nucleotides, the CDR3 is TGTGCCAGCAGTTTGACCCTAGCGGGAGGGCCGAAGACCCAGTACTTC.

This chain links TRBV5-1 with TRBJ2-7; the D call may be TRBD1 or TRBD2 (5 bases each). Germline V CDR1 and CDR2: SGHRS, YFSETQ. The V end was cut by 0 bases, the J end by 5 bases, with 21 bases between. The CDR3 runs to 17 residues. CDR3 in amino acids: CASSLAVTKGERHEQYF. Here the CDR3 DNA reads TGCGCCAGCAGCTTGGCCGTAACAAAAGGGGAGAGGCACGAGCAGTACTTC.

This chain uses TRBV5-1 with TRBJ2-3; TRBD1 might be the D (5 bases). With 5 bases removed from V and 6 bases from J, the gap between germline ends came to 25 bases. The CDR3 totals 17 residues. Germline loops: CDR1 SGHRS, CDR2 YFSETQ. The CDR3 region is CASSPPSGQGRSDTQYF. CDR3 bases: TGCGCCAGCAGTCCCCCTTCTGGTCAGGGCCGGTCGGATACGCAGTATTTT.

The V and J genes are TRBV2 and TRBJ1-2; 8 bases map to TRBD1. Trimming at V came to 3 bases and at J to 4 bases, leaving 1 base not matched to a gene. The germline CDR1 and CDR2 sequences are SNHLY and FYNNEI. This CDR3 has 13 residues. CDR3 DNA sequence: TGTGCCAGCAGTGAGGACAGGGCCTATGGCTACACCTTC. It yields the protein CASSEDRAYGYTF.

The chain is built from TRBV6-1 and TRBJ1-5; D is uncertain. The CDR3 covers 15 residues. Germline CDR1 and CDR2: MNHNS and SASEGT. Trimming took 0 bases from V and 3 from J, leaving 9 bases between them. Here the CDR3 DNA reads TGTGCCAGCAGTGAAGCTGCACAGTTCAATCAGCCCCAGCATTTT. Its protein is CASSEAAQFNQPQHF.

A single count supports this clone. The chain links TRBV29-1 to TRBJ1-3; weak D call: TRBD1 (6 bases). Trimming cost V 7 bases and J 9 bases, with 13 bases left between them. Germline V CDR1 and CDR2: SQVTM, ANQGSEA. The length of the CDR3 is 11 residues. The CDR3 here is CSGSGGGTIYF. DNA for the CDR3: TGCAGCGGCTCCGGAGGGGGCACCATATATTTT.

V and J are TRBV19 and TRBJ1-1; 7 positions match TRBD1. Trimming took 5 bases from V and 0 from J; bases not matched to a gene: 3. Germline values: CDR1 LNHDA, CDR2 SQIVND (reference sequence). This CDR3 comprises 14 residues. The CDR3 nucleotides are TGTGCCAGTAGTCGGGACAGATTGAACACTGAAGCTTTCTTT. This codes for CASSRDRLNTEAFF.

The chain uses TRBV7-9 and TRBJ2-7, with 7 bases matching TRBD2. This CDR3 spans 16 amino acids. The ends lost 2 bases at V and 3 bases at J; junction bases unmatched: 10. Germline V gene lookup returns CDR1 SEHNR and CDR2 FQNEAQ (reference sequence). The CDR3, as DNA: TGTGCCAGCAGCTTATCGAGGTTAGCGGGCGGCTACGAGCAGTACTTC. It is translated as CASSLSRLAGGYEQYF.

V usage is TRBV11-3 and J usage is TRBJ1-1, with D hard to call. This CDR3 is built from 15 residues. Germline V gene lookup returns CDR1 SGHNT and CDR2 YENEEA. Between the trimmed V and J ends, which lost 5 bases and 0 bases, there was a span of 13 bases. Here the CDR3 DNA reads TGTGCCAGCAGCAGAGGTGGATTTATGAACACTGAAGCTTTCTTT. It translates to CASSRGGFMNTEAFF.

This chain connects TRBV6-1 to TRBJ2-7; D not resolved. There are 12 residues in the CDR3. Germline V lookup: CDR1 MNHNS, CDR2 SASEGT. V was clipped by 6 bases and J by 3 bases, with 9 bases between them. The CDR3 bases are TGTGCCAGCAGCTTTGACAACTACGAGCAGTACTTC. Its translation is CASSFDNYEQYF.

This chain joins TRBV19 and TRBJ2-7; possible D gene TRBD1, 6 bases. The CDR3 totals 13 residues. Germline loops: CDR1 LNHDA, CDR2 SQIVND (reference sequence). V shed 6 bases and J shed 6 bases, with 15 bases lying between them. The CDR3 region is CASSRRDTREQYF. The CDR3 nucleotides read TGTGCCAGTAGCCGCCGGGACACACGCGAGCAGTACTTC.

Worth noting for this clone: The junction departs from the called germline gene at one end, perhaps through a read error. CDR3 in DNA: TGTGCTAGCAGCTTGGACGTGATAGGGGCGGGAGTCTACAATGAGCAGTTCTTC. Translated, it gives CASSLDVIGAGVYNEQFF. The chain couples TRBV7-7 to TRBJ2-1, with 7 bases that match TRBD2. There are 18 residues in the CDR3. CDR1 SSHAT and CDR2 FNYEAQ come from the germline V gene (reference sequence).

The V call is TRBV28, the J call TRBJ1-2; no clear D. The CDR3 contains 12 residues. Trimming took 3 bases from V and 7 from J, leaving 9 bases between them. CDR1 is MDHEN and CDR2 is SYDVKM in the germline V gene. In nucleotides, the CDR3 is TGTGCCAGCAGTTTGGGAGGGTCTGGCTACACCTTC. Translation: CASSLGGSGYTF.

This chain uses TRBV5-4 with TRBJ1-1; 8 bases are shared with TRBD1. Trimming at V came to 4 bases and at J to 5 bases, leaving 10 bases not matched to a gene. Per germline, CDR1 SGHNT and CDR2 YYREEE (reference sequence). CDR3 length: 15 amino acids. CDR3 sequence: CASSQDGQGGTEAFF. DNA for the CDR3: TGTGCCAGCAGCCAAGACGGACAGGGTGGTACTGAAGCTTTCTTT.

Here the CDR3 DNA reads TGTGCCAGCAGCCTCCAGCATGGGCTAGCGGGGCAAGAGACCCAGTACTTC. Amino acids: CASSLQHGLAGQETQYF. This chain links TRBV11-2 with TRBJ2-5; 9 bases match TRBD2. Germline V gene sequence: CDR1 SGHAT, CDR2 FQNNGV. J was trimmed by 2 bases and V by 5 bases; bases with no gene match: 12. This CDR3 contains 17 residues.

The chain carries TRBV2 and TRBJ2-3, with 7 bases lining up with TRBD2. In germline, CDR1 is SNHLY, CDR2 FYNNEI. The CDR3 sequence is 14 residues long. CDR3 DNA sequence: TGTGCTAGCTCTCGAGCGGGACTCACAGATACGCAGTATTTT. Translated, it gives CASSRAGLTDTQYF.

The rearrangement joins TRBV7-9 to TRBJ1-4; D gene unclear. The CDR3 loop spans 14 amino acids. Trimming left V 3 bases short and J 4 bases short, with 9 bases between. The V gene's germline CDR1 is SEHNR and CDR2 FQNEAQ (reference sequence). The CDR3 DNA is TGTGCCAGCAGCTTGGGTCAGAGTAATGAAAAACTGTTTTTT. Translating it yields CASSLGQSNEKLFF.

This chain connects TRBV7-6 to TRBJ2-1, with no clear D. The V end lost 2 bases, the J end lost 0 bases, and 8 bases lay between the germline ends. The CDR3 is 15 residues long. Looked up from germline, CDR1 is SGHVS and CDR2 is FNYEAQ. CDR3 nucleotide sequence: TGTGCCAGCAGCTTAACACAGAGCTCCTACAATGAGCAGTTCTTC. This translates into CASSLTQSSYNEQFF.

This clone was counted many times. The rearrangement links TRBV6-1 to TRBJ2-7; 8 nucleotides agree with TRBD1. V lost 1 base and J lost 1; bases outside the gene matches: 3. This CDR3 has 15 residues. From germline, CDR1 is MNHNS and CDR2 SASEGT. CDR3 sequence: CASSEGTGWSYEQYF. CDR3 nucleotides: TGTGCCAGCAGTGAAGGGACAGGGTGGTCCTACGAGCAGTACTTC.

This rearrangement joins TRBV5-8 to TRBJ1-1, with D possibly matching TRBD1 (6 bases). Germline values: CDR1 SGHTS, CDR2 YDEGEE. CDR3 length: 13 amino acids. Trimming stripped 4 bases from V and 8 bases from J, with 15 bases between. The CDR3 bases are TGTGCCAGCAGCAGAACAGGGAGATACGAAGCTTTCTTT. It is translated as CASSRTGRYEAFF.

The CDR3 DNA sequence: TGTGCCAGCAGTGACGAGCGGGCAGATAACTATGGCTACACCTTC. Translating it yields CASSDERADNYGYTF. The genes are TRBV6-4 and TRBJ1-2; no definite D call. The V gene's germline CDR1 is MRHNA and CDR2 SNTAGT. With 2 bases removed from V and 1 base from J, the gap between germline ends came to 11 bases. CDR3 size: 15 residues.

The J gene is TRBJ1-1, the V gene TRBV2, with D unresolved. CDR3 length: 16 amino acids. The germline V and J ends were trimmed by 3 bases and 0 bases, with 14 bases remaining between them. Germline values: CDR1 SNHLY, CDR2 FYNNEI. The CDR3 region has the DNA TGTGCCAGCAGTGACGGAAGTGGGCATCTGAACACTGAAGCTTTCTTT. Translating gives CASSDGSGHLNTEAFF.

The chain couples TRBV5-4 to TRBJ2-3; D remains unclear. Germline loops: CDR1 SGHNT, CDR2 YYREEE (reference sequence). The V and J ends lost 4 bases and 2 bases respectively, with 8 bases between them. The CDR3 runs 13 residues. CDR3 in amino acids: CASSPDSTDTQYF. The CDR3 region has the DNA TGTGCCAGCAGCCCCGACTCCACAGATACGCAGTATTTT. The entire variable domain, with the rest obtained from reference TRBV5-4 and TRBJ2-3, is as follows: ETGVTQSPTHLIKTRGQQVTLRCSSQSGHNTVSWYQQALGQGPQFIFQYYREEENGRGNFPPRFSGLQFPNYSSELNVNALELDDSALYLCASSPDSTDTQYFGPGTRLTVL.

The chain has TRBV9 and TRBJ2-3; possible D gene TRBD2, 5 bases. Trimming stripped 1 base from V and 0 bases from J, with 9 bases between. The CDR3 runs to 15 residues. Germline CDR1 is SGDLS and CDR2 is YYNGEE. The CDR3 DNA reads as TGTGCCAGCAGCGTACGGGGTTTAAGCACAGATACGCAGTATTTT. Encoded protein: CASSVRGLSTDTQYF.

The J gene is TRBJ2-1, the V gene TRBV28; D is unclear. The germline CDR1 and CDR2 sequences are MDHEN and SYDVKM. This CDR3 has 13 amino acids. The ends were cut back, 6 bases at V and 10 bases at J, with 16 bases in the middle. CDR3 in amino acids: CASRPPPNSEQFF. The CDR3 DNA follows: TGTGCCAGCAGGCCTCCCCCTAACTCAGAGCAGTTCTTC.

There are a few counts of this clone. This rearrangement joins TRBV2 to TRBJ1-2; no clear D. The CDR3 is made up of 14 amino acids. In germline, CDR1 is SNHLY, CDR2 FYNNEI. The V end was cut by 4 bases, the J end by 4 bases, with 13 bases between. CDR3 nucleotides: TGTGCCAGCAGTGTGGTCGGTCAGTTCTATGGCTACACCTTC. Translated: CASSVVGQFYGYTF.

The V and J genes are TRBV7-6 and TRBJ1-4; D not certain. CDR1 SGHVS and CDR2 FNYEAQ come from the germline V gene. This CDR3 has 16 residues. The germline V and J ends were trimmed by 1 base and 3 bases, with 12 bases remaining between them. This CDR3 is CASSLVGGVANEKLFF. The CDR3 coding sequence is TGTGCCAGCAGCTTAGTCGGCGGGGTTGCTAATGAAAAACTGTTTTTT.